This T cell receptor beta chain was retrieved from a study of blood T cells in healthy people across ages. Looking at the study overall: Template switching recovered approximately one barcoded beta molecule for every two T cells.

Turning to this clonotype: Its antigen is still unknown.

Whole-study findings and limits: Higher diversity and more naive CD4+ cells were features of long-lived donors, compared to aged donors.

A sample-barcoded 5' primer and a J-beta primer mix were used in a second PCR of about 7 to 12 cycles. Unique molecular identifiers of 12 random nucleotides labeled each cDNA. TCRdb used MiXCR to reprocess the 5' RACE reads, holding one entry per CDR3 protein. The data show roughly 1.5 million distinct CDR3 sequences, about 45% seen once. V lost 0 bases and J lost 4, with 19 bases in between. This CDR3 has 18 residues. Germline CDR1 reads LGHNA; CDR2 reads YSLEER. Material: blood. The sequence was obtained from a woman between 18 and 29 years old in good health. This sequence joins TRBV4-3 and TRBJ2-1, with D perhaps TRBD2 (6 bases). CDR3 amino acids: CASSQDRTGVLKYNEQFF. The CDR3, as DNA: TGCGCCAGCAGCCAAGATAGGACGGGGGTGCTGAAATACAATGAGCAGTTCTTC.